The rows below give T cell receptor beta chains drawn from one sample of a study of blood T cell repertoires in COVID-19. Profiling relied on immunoSEQ multiplex PCR, and the TCRdb table lists in-frame clones only, not all of them. This sample has about 210,000 clones; roughly 82% occur once, and the top ten carry about an eighth. Sequencing used peripheral blood. Receptor source: a middle-aged woman with acute or convalescent COVID-19. The CDR3 runs from the conserved cysteine through the conserved F or W. The D gene is left open where the match is weak. Part of the rows lack a size; the others show once, few, many or a class for expanded clones.

V,size,J,D,DNA,CDR3
TRBV2,.,TRBJ1-1,TRBD1,TGTGCCAGCAGTGGAGGGAGACAGGGGGCTTCTGAAGCTTTCTTT,CASSGGRQGASEAFF
TRBV5-6,.,TRBJ1-2,.,TGTGCCAGCAACTCTGAGTTAACAGGGATTGAGGGCTACACCTTC,CASNSELTGIEGYTF
TRBV7-9,.,TRBJ2-1,TRBD2,TGTGCCAGCAGCTGGGAAGGACTAGCAGGTAATGAGCAGTTCTTC,CASSWEGLAGNEQFF
TRBV19,.,TRBJ1-1,.,TGTGCCACCCTAGACCCCCTCGGCACTGAAGCTTTCTTT,CATLDPLGTEAFF
TRBV6-5,once,TRBJ2-7,.,TGTGCCAGCAGTTACTCGGGCGGGACTCTCTACGAGCAGTACTTC,CASSYSGGTLYEQYF
TRBV13,once,TRBJ2-3,TRBD2,TGTGCCAGCAGTCATAGACTAGCGGGAGGGGCAGATACGCAGTATTTT,CASSHRLAGGADTQYF
TRBV7-8,.,TRBJ2-7,.,TGTGCCAGCAGCCACCCTGGCAGGGAACTATGGAACGAGCAGTACTTC,CASSHPGRELWNEQYF
TRBV19,.,TRBJ2-7,TRBD2,TGTGCCAGTAGTTACCGCGGGGGCTACGAGCAGTACTTC,CASSYRGGYEQYF
TRBV5-5,.,TRBJ1-1,.,TGTGCCAGCAGCTCGAGCACTATGAACACTGAAGCTTTCTTT,CASSSSTMNTEAFF
TRBV5-1,.,TRBJ2-7,TRBD1,TGCGCCAGCAGCTTGGGCGACAGGGACGACGAGCAGTACTTC,CASSLGDRDDEQYF
TRBV6-6,once,TRBJ1-4,.,TGTGCCAGCAGTTACACTTACAGGCTAGCTAATGAAAAACTGTTTTTT,CASSYTYRLANEKLFF
TRBV29-1,.,TRBJ2-3,TRBD2,TGCAGCGCTCCCGCTAGCGGGGGGGACACAGATACGCAGTATTTT,CSAPASGGDTDTQYF
TRBV7-6,.,TRBJ1-1,TRBD1,TGTGCCAGCAGCCTCGGACAGGGGGCCATGAACACTGAAGCTTTCTTT,CASSLGQGAMNTEAFF
TRBV7-2,.,TRBJ2-7,TRBD1,TGTGCCAGCAGCTTGACAGGGACCAACTCCTACGAGCAGTACTTC,CASSLTGTNSYEQYF